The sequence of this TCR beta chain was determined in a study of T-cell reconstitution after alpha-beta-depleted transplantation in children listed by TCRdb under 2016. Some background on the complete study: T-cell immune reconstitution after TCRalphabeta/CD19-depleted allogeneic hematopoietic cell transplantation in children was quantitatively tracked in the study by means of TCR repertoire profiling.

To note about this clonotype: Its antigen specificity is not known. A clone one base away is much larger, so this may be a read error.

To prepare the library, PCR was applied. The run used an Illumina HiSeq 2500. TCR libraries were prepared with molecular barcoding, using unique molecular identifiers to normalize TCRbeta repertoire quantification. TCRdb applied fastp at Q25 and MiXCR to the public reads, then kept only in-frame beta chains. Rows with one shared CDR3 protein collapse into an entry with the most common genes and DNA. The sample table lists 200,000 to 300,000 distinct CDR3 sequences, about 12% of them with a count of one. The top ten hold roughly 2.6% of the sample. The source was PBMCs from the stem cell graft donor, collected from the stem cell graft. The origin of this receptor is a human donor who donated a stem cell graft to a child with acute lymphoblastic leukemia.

The CDR3 reads CASSLGGMNNEAFF. DNA sequence: TGTGCCAGCAGTTTAGGTGGTATGAACAATGAAGCTTTCTTT. The chain was built from TRBV12-3 or TRBV12-4 and TRBJ1-1; too little of a D gene remains to name it. The CDR3 sequence holds 14 residues, the cysteine and phenylalanine included. Only CDR3 DNA remains: 42 bases, in frame from the first base.